The entry below gives a single T cell receptor beta chain sequence along with its context. This table comes from immunoSEQ multiplex PCR, and its TCRdb copy is limited to in-frame clones, with some not included. Among roughly 180,000 clones, approximately 85% were seen once, and the ten largest hold under 9.5%. This CDR3 has 13 residues. CDR1 and CDR2 (germline): LNHNV, YYDKDF (reference sequence). V lost 0 bases, J lost 7 bases, and 7 bases lay in between. The data derive from a study of blood T cell repertoires in COVID-19. The sequence came from an older woman with acute or convalescent COVID-19. Sequences were obtained from peripheral blood. V usage is TRBV15 and J usage is TRBJ1-5, with unresolved D. Here the CDR3 reads CATSRDLLQPQHF. CDR3 in DNA: TGTGCCACCAGCAGAGATCTCTTACAGCCCCAGCATTTT.